This TCR beta chain was sequenced for a study of T cell responses to AZD1222 COVID-19 vaccine. Sequencing was performed with immunoSEQ multiplex PCR; in TCRdb, only in-frame clones are kept and a portion is missing. The sample lists tens of thousands of clones; 90% were seen once. CDR3 size: 15 residues. Germline V gene lookup returns CDR1 SGHRS and CDR2 YFSETQ. With 4 bases clipped from V and 2 bases from J, the junction kept 5 bases outside the gene matches. Study-wide findings and caveats: Clonal diversity was possibly underestimated, and the donors were mostly white British, with more females. Baseline seropositivity characterized only six AZD1222 recipients.

Notes on this clone: Antigen specificity is unknown.

The chain has TRBV5-1 and TRBJ1-4; 7 bases map to TRBD1. Sequencing used peripheral blood, obtained 28 days after the second AZD1222 dose. The clonotype comes from an adult who received the AZD1222 COVID-19 vaccine. CDR3 loop: CASSVQGTTNEKLFF. The CDR3 DNA sequence: TGCGCCAGCAGCGTACAGGGGACGACTAATGAAAAACTGTTTTTT.